This is a list of T cell receptor beta chains from one sample in a study of beta chain features in type 1 diabetes. Some clones are missing from TCRdb's copy, which holds only in-frame ones; the method was immunoSEQ multiplex PCR. The sample has 850,000 to 900,000 clones; around a sixth are singletons. Sequenced sample: naive CD4+ T cells from blood. These receptors came from a woman aged 18-35 years in good health. The CDR3 runs from the conserved cysteine through the conserved F or W. The D gene is left open where the match is weak. Rows may omit the clone size; those that give it use once, few, many or a size class.

v_gene,d_gene,abundance,j_gene,CDR3nt,CDR3aa
TRBV7-9,TRBD1,.,TRBJ2-5,TGTGCCAGCAGCGATCCGGGACAGGGGTACCAAGAGACCCAGTACTTC,CASSDPGQGYQETQYF
TRBV11-2,.,few,TRBJ1-1,TGTGCCAGCAGCCCCACTGCAGACGGGAATACTGAAGCTTTCTTT,CASSPTADGNTEAFF
TRBV28,TRBD2,.,TRBJ2-1,TGTGCCAGCAGACCCGGGACTAGCGGGAGGGGTGGCTGGCTCGTGGGCTACAATGAGCAGTTCTTC,CASRPGTSGRGGWLVGYNEQFF
TRBV5-1,.,.,TRBJ2-2,TGCGCCAGCAGCTTGTCGGCAGGGAGTACCGGGGAGCTGTTTTTT,CASSLSAGSTGELFF
TRBV27,TRBD2,.,TRBJ2-7,TGTGCCAGCAGTTTAAAATTTCCCGGACGGGGGGCCTACGAGCAGTACTTC,CASSLKFPGRGAYEQYF
TRBV18,.,few,TRBJ1-2,TGTGCCAGCTCACTACCTACAGGGTTCTACACCTTC,CASSLPTGFYTF
TRBV2,.,.,TRBJ1-1,TGTGCCAGCATTGACAGAGTGAACACTGAAGCTTTCTTT,CASIDRVNTEAFF
TRBV7-2,.,.,TRBJ1-1,TGTGCCAGCAGCCCGGGACGGGAAAACACTGAAGCTTTCTTT,CASSPGRENTEAFF
TRBV2,TRBD1,few,TRBJ2-5,TGTGCCAGCAGTGTAGCCGGGACAGGGTATGAGACCCAGTACTTC,CASSVAGTGYETQYF
TRBV7-6,.,few,TRBJ2-7,TGTGCCAGCAGCCCTGCTGGTCTAGCGACCTACGAGCAGTACTTC,CASSPAGLATYEQYF
TRBV14,TRBD2,few,TRBJ2-1,TGTGCCAGCGGGGTTAGCGGGACGGTATCCTCCTACAATGAGCAGTTCTTC,CASGVSGTVSSYNEQFF
TRBV5-1,TRBD2,.,TRBJ2-1,TGCGCCAGCAGCCTCGGGACTAGCGGGAGACGGAATGAGCAGTTCTTC,CASSLGTSGRRNEQFF
TRBV19,TRBD2,.,TRBJ2-2,TGTGCCAGTAGCGGGAGGGCCCTCGCCGGGGAGCTGTTTTTT,CASSGRALAGELFF
TRBV5-1,.,.,TRBJ2-1,TGCGCCAGCAGCTTCGTTGGACAAAGCTCCTACAATGAGCAGTTCTTC,CASSFVGQSSYNEQFF
TRBV7-9,TRBD2,.,TRBJ2-7,TGTGCCAGCAGCTTTAGCGGGACTAGCGGGAGCACCGACTACGAGCAGTACTTC,CASSFSGTSGSTDYEQYF
TRBV18,.,.,TRBJ2-3,TGTGCCAGCTCACCTGAACTAGCTCCCGCTACAGATACGCAGTATTTT,CASSPELAPATDTQYF
TRBV4-2,.,few,TRBJ1-2,TGTGCCAGCAGCCAGCGACAGGACTATGGCTACACCTTC,CASSQRQDYGYTF
TRBV4-2,TRBD1,few,TRBJ2-3,TGTGCCAGCAGCCCTCGGGGACAGGGGGAAGATACGCAGTATTTT,CASSPRGQGEDTQYF
TRBV6-5,.,.,TRBJ1-1,TGTGCCAGCAGTTCCGGACAAAACACTGAAGCTTTCTTT,CASSSGQNTEAFF
TRBV6-1,TRBD1,.,TRBJ1-2,TGTGCCAGCAGTGATCAGGCAGGGGGGACGCTCGGCTACACCTTC,CASSDQAGGTLGYTF
TRBV25-1,.,few,TRBJ1-3,TGTGCTACAGGGACGTCTGGAAACACCATATATTTT,CATGTSGNTIYF
TRBV6-5,.,few,TRBJ2-5,TGTGCCAGCAGTTACGTGGGTCCCCGAGAGACCCAGTACTTC,CASSYVGPRETQYF
TRBV7-2,.,.,TRBJ2-7,TGTGCCAGCAGCTTAGCGGAGCGCTACGAGCAGTACTTC,CASSLAERYEQYF